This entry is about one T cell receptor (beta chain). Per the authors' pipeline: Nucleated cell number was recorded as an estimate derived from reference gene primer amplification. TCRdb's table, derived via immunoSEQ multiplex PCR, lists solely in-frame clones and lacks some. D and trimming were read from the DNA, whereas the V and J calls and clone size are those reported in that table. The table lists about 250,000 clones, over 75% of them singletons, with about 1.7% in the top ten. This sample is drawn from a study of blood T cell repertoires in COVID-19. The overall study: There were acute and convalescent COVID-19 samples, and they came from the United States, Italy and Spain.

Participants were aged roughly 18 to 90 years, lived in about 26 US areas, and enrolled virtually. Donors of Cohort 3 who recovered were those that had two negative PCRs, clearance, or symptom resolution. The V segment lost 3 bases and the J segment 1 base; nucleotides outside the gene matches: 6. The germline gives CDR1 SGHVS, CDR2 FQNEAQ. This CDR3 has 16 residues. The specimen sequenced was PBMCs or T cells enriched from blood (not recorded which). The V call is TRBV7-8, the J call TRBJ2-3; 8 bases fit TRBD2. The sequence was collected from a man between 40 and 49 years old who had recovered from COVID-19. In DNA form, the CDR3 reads TGTGCCAGCAGCTTCGGGGCGGGGGGCCGCACAGATACGCAGTATTTT. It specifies CASSFGAGGRTDTQYF.